This TCR beta chain was captured in a study of cytomegalovirus exposure and HLA in healthy donors. Study-level background: The approximately 670 first-cohort repertoires shared a platform with the roughly 110 validation repertoires, as reported in a later analysis. Study-wide points: Some TCR beta chains (around 160 of them) were listed as cytomegalovirus-associated. Published work reported that the classifier diagnosed cytomegalovirus status with high specificity and sensitivity.

Concerning this clone: Its antigen is still unknown.

The CDR3 contains 17 residues. CDR1 is MDHEN and CDR2 is SYDVKM in the germline V gene. With 7 bases clipped from V and 6 bases from J, the junction kept 17 bases outside the gene matches. Clones were sequenced by immunoSEQ multiplex PCR, and TCRdb holds only the in-frame ones, with some missing. The profile covers about 160,000 clones, with approximately 90% appearing a single time and 2.5% to 3% taken by the ten largest. The receptor comes from a man aged 18 to 30 in good health and CMV-seronegative. Sequencing was performed on PBMCs. V usage is TRBV28 and J usage is TRBJ2-3; TRBD2 aligns across 9 bases. This CDR3 is CASTFRGRRGGHDTQYF. The DNA of the CDR3 is TGTGCCAGCACATTCCGGGGAAGGCGGGGGGGGCACGATACGCAGTATTTT.